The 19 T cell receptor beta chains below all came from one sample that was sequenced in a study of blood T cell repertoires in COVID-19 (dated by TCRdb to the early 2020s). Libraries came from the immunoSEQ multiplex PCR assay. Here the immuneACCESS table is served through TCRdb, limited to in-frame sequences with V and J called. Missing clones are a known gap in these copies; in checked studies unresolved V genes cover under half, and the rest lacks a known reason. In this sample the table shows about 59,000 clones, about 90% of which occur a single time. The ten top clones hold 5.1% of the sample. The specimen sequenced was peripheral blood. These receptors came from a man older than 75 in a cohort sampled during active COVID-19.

The CDR3 sequence: CASSQDSSYGYTF. The CDR3 DNA reads TGTGCCAGCAGTCAGGACTCGAGCTATGGCTACACCTTC. The V gene is TRBV2, the J gene TRBJ1-2, with D unclear. Trimming took off 5 bases at V and 4 bases at J, with 11 bases between the two ends. CDR3 length: 13 residues. Per the germline V gene, CDR1 is SNHLY and CDR2 is FYNNEI. Drawing the rest from reference TRBV2 and TRBJ1-2, the complete variable domain is EPEVTQTPSHQVTQMGQEVILRCVPISNHLYFYWYRQILGQKVEFLVSFYNNEISEKSEIFDDQFSVERPDGSNFTLKIRSTKLEDSAMYFCASSQDSSYGYTFGSGTRLTVV.

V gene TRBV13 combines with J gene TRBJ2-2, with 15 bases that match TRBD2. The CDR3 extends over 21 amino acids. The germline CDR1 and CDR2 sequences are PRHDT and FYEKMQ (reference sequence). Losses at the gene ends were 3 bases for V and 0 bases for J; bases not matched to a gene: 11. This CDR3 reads CASSFFPGLAGGQANTGELFF. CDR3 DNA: TGTGCCAGCAGCTTTTTTCCGGGACTAGCGGGGGGCCAAGCGAACACCGGGGAGCTGTTTTTT.

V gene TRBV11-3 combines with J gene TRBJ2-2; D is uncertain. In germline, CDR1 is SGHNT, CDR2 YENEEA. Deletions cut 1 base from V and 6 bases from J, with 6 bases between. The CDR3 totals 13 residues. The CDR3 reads CASSLGTAGELFF. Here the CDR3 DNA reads TGTGCCAGCAGCTTAGGTACAGCCGGGGAGCTGTTTTTT.

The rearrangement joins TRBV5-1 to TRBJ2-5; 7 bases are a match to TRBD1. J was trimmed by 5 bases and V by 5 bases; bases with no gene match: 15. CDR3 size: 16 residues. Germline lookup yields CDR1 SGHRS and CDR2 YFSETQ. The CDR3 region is CASSPQSKTGTETQYF. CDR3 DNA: TGCGCCAGCAGTCCTCAATCCAAGACAGGGACCGAGACCCAGTACTTC.

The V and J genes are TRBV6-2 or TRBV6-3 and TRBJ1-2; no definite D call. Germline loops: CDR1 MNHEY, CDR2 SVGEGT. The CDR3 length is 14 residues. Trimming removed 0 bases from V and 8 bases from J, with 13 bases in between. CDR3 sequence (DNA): TGTGCCAGCAGTTACTCGAGATTCGGGGTCGGCTACACCTTC. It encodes CASSYSRFGVGYTF.

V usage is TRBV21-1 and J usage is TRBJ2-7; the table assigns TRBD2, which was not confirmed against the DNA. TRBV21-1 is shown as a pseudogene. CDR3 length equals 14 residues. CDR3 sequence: CASSKCNCSYEQYF. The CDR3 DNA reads TGTGCCAGCAGCAAATGCAACTGCTCCTACGAGCAGTACTTC.

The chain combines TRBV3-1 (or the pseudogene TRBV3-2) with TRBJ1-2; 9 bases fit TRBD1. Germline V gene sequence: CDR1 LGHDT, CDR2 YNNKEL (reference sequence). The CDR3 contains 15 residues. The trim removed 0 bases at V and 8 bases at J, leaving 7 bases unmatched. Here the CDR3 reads CASSQDNRGLGGYTF. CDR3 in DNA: TGTGCCAGCAGCCAAGATAACAGGGGGCTCGGGGGCTACACCTTC.

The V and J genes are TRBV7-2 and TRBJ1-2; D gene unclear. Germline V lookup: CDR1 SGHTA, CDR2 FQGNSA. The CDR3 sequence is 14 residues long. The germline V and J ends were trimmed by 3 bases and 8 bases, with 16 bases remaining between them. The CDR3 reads CASSFDIGIGGYTF. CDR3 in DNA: TGTGCCAGCAGCTTCGACATCGGGATCGGGGGCTACACCTTC.

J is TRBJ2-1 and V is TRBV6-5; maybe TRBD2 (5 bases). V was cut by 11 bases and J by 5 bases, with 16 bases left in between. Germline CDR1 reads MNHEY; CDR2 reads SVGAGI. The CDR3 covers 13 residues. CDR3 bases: TGTGCCGCCGCGGCTAGCAGAGACAATGAGCAGTTCTTC. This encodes CAAAASRDNEQFF.

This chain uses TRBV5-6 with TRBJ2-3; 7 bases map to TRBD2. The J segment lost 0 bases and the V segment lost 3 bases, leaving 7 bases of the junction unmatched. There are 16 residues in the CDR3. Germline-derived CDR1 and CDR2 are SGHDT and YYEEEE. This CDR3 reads CASSSRTRDSTDTQYF. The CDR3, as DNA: TGTGCCAGCAGCTCCCGGACTAGGGATAGCACAGATACGCAGTATTTT.

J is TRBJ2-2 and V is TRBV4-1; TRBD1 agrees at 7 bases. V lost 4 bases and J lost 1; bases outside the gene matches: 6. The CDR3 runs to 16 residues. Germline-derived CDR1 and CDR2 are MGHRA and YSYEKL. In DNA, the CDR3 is TGCGCCAGCAGCCCGTGGGACAGAAGGAACACCGGGGAGCTGTTTTTT. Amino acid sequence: CASSPWDRRNTGELFF.

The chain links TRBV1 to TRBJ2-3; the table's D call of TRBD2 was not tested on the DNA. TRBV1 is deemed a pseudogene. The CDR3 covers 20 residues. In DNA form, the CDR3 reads TGCACCAGCAGCCACGATGGGCAGCGGGAGGGCCCTCACGCCCCAGATACGCAGTATTTT. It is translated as CTSSHDGQREGPHAPDTQYF.

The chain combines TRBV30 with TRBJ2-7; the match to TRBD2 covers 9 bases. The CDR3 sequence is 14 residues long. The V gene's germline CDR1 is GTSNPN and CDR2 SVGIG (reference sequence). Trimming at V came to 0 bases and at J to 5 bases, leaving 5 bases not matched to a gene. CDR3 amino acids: CAWSVAGGSHEQYF. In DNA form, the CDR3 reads TGTGCCTGGAGTGTAGCGGGGGGTAGCCACGAGCAGTACTTC.

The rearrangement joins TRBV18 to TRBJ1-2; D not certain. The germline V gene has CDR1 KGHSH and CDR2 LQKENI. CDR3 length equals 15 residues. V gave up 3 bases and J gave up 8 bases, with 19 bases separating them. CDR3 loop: CASSPRVRVAEGYTF. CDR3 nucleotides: TGTGCCAGCTCACCCCGAGTCCGGGTGGCCGAGGGCTACACCTTC. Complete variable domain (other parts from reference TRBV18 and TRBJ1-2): NAGVMQNPRHLVRRRGQEARLRCSPMKGHSHVYWYRQLPEEGLKFMVYLQKENIIDESGMPKERFSAEFPKEGPSILRIQQVVRGDSAAYFCASSPRVRVAEGYTFGSGTRLTVV.

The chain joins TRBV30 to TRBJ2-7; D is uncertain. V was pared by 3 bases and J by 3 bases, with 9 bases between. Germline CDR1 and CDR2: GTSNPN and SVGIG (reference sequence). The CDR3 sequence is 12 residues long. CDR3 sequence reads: CAWSATRYEQYF. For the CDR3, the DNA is TGTGCCTGGAGCGCTACTCGCTACGAGCAGTACTTC.

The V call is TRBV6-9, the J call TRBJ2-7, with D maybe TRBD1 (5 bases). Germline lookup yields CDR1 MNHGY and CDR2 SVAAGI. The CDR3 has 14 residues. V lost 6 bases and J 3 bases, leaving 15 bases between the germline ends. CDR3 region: CASRRKTDNYEQYF. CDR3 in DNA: TGTGCCAGCAGACGCAAGACAGATAACTACGAGCAGTACTTC.

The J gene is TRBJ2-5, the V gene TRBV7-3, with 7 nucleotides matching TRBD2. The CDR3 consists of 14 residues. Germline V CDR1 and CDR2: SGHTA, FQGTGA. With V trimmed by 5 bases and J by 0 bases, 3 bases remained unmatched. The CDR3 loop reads CASSPSGHQETQYF. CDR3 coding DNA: TGTGCCAGCAGCCCTAGCGGCCACCAAGAGACCCAGTACTTC. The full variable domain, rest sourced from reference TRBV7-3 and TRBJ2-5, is GAGVSQTPSNKVTEKGKYVELRCDPISGHTALYWYRQSLGQGPEFLIYFQGTGAADDSGLPNDRFFAVRPEGSVSTLKIQRTERGDSAVYLCASSPSGHQETQYFGPGTRLLVL.

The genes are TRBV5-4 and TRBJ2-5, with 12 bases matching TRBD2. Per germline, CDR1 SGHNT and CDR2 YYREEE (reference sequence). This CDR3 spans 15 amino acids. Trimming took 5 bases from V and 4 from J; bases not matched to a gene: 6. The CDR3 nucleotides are TGTGCCAGCAGTTCTAGCGGGGGGGCCGGAGAGACCCAGTACTTC. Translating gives CASSSSGGAGETQYF.

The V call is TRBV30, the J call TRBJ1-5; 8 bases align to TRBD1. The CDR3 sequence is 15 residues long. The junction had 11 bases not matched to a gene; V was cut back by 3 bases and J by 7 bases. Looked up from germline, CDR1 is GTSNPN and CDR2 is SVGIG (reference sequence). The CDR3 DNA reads TGTGCCTGGAGCCGTAGGTGGACAGGGAACCAGCCCCAGCATTTT. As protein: CAWSRRWTGNQPQHF.